This T cell receptor (beta chain) was identified in a study of identical twins. Study conclusions and caveats: Carriage of fewer insertions was seen in abundant cord blood beta clonotypes, whereas memory repertoires showed none. When twins shared out-of-frame alpha sequences, those sequences had excess low generation probability.

TCRdb processed the 5' RACE reads anew with MiXCR; each CDR3 protein has one entry. The sample includes around 670,000 distinct CDR3 sequences, roughly 6% of them seen just once. The germline V gene encodes CDR1 SGHNT and CDR2 YENEEA. The V end was cut by 2 bases, the J end by 1 base, with 8 bases between. The CDR3 consists of 14 residues. Concerning this clonotype: Its antigen is still unknown.

Everyone who donated was a healthy Caucasian. The specimen was naive T cells sorted from blood. The gene calls are TRBV11-3 and TRBJ2-5; maybe TRBD1 (6 bases). This sequence was found in a man between 18 and 29 years old in good health. Written as DNA, the CDR3 is TGTGCCAGCAGCTTAAACAGGGCCCAAGAGACCCAGTACTTC. This translates into CASSLNRAQETQYF. Using reference TRBV11-3 and TRBJ2-5 for the parts outside the CDR3, the full variable domain is EAGVVQSPRYKIIEKKQPVAFWCNPISGHNTLYWYLQNLGQGPELLIRYENEEAVDDSQLPKDRFSAERLKGVDSTLKIQPAELGDSAVYLCASSLNRAQETQYFGPGTRLLVL.